A selection of T cell receptor beta chains follows, all from one sample in a study of CD4 and CD8 cells across lung adenocarcinoma regions. TCRdb itself ran the PCR reads through MiXCR, one entry per CDR3 protein. The sample includes 4,000 to 5,000 distinct CDR3 sequences, about half of them seen just once. The material sequenced was CD4+ T cells from the center of a lung tumor. These receptors were taken from a female donor with lung adenocarcinoma. The CD4 and CD8 labels of this study may be unreliable. CDR3s include the opening cysteine and the closing phenylalanine or tryptophan. D genes are given only for firm matches. Only part of the rows carry a size: once, few, many, or a class if the clone is expanded.

>TRBV6-5|TRBJ1-1|few|.
TGTGCCAGCAGTTTCTGGAACACTGAAGCTTTCTTT
CASSFWNTEAFF
>TRBV27|TRBJ2-6|.|.
TGTGCCAGCAGTACCCTACAGGGTTTTGGGGCCAACGTCCTGACTTTC
CASSTLQGFGANVLTF
>TRBV20-1|TRBJ2-7|few|.
TGCAGTGCTCAGGCCGCAGGGTCCGAGCAGTACTTC
CSAQAAGSEQYF
>TRBV6-1|TRBJ1-1|.|.
TGTGCCAGCAGAAAAATGGGAGGGAAGACTGAAGCTTTCTTT
CASRKMGGKTEAFF
>TRBV6-1|TRBJ2-1|.|.
TGTGCCAGCAGTGTCAGGTTAGCAGCAACTAGCTACAATGAGCAGTTCTTC
CASSVRLAATSYNEQFF
>TRBV20-1|TRBJ2-4|medium-sized|.
TGCAGTGCTAGGTCCGGGCGGGACATACAAAACATTCAGTACTTC
CSARSGRDIQNIQYF
>TRBV6-2/TRBV6-3|TRBJ2-7|.|.
TGTGCCAGCCGCAGCCTGGGAGCCTACGAGCAGTACTTC
CASRSLGAYEQYF
>TRBV3-1|TRBJ2-1|.|.
TGTGCCAGCAGCCTGCTGTGGAATGAGCAGTTCTTC
CASSLLWNEQFF
>TRBV6-1|TRBJ2-2|.|.
TGTGCCAGCACCGAGGGCCGACAGACCACCGGTGAGCAGTTTTTT
CASTEGRQTTGEQFF
>TRBV28|TRBJ1-1|.|.
TGTGCCAGCAGCGCGGATGGGAGGTCAGTTGAAGCTTTCTTT
CASSADGRSVEAFF
>TRBV28|TRBJ2-3|few|TRBD2
TGTGCCAGCAGTCCACCATCGGGACTAACAGATACGCAGTATTTT
CASSPPSGLTDTQYF
>TRBV27|TRBJ2-1|medium-sized|.
TGTGCCAGCAGTCCGATTTATGACCGTTCGGGCAATGAGCAGTTCTTC
CASSPIYDRSGNEQFF
>TRBV28|TRBJ2-7|.|TRBD2
TGTGCCAGCAGTCCTCAGCGGGGGCGACCCTACGAGCAGTACTTC
CASSPQRGRPYEQYF
>TRBV6-1|TRBJ2-3|.|.
TGTGCCAGCAGTGAAGGCTGGGGGCCGGGCGCCAAAGATACGCAGTATTTT
CASSEGWGPGAKDTQYF
>TRBV10-2|TRBJ2-1|.|.
TGCGCCAGCAGTGAGAACTCCTACAATGAGCAGTTCTTC
CASSENSYNEQFF
>TRBV5-1|TRBJ2-5|few|TRBD2
TGCGCCAGCAGCCCAGGACTAGCGGAAGAGACCCAGTACTTC
CASSPGLAEETQYF
>TRBV6-1|TRBJ2-7|once|TRBD2
TGTGCCAGCAGCCCAGAGCTAGCGGGAGGAGACACAGATACGCAGTACTTC
CASSPELAGGDTDTQYF
>TRBV6-5|TRBJ2-3|medium-sized|.
TGTGCCAGCAGTTACAAAACAGGGATTAGAACAGATACGCAGTATTTT
CASSYKTGIRTDTQYF
>TRBV4-1|TRBJ2-5|few|.
TGCGCCAGCAGCCAAGGCCGGATACAAGAGACCCAGTACTTC
CASSQGRIQETQYF
>TRBV6-1|TRBJ2-2|large|.
TGTGCCAGCACCGAGGGCCGACAGACCACCGGGGAGCTGTTTTTT
CASTEGRQTTGELFF
>TRBV6-4|TRBJ2-3|once|.
TGTGCCAGGGGCCCGAGTGGCCAAGGCACTCAGTATTTT
CARGPSGQGTQYF
>TRBV6-2/TRBV6-3|TRBJ2-3|few|TRBD2
TGTGCCAGCAGTAGGGGGACTAGCGGTCTGCAAGATACGCAGTATTTT
CASSRGTSGLQDTQYF
>TRBV14|TRBJ2-1|medium-sized|.
TGTGCCAGCAGCCCCAAGACCCGGGTCCTCTCAGTCAATGAGCAGTTCTTC
CASSPKTRVLSVNEQFF
>TRBV6-1|TRBJ2-1|.|TRBD1
TGTGCCAGCAGTGGGCCCGGGACAGGGCACAATGAGCAGTTCTTC
CASSGPGTGHNEQFF
>TRBV20-1|TRBJ1-2|.|TRBD1
TGCAGCTCGGATATGCCGACGACAGGGGATAACTATGGCTACACCTTC
CSSDMPTTGDNYGYTF
>TRBV27|TRBJ2-1|.|TRBD2
TGTGCCAGCAGTCCCTATCTAGCGGGAGCTGACAATGAGCAGTTCTTC
CASSPYLAGADNEQFF
>TRBV27|TRBJ2-7|medium-sized|.
TGTGCCAGCAGCTTTAATCCTGCCTACGAGCAGTACTTC
CASSFNPAYEQYF
>TRBV15|TRBJ2-1|.|.
TGTGCCACCAAAGACCAGGGTGTGGGCCAAAATGAGCAGTATTTC
CATKDQGVGQNEQYF
>TRBV3-1|TRBJ2-1|once|TRBD2
TGTGCCAGCAGCCGTGGACTAGCGGGGGGGAGGGAGCAGTTCTTC
CASSRGLAGGREQFF
>TRBV4-1|TRBJ2-1|medium-sized|.
TGCGCCAGCAGCCAAGAAACCACAGGGTTTGCTAGGAATGAGCAGTTCTTC
CASSQETTGFARNEQFF
>TRBV27|TRBJ2-1|.|.
TGTGCCAGCAGCCGACAGGGGACTACCTACAATGAGCAGTTCTTC
CASSRQGTTYNEQFF
>TRBV4-1|TRBJ2-5|.|TRBD1
TGCGCCAGCAGCCAAGATTTGGTAGGACAGGGGGAGCAGTACTTC
CASSQDLVGQGEQYF
>TRBV27|TRBJ2-3|.|TRBD2
TGTGCCAGCAGTTCCCGACTAGCGCGAGGCCCAGATACCCAGTATTTC
CASSSRLARGPDTQYF
>TRBV20-1|TRBJ2-3|medium-sized|TRBD2
TGCAGTGCAATTAGCGGGAGGTGGGATACGCAGTATTTT
CSAISGRWDTQYF
>TRBV10-3|TRBJ2-1|.|.
TGTGCCATCAGGAATGGAAGCTCCTACAATGAGCAGTTCTTC
CAIRNGSSYNEQFF
>TRBV10-1|TRBJ2-5|.|TRBD1
TGCGCCAGCACGGACAGGCTGGGTGAGACCCAGTACTTC
CASTDRLGETQYF
>TRBV6-1|TRBJ2-5|few|TRBD2
TGTGCCAGCAGGGGAAACGGGGCGGGGGGGCTCCAAGAGACCCAGTACTTC
CASRGNGAGGLQETQYF
>TRBV10-3|TRBJ2-4|.|TRBD2
TGTGCCACCCGACTAGCGGGGGCCAAAGACATGCAGTACTTC
CATRLAGAKDMQYF
>TRBV6-1|TRBJ2-2|medium-sized|TRBD2
TGTGCCGGTACTAGCGGGAGGCGCACCGGGGAGCTGTTTTTT
CAGTSGRRTGELFF
>TRBV6-1|TRBJ2-1|.|.
TGTGCCAGCAGGCGTACTAGCAACTCCTACAATGAGCAGTTCTTC
CASRRTSNSYNEQFF
>TRBV6-1|TRBJ2-5|few|TRBD1
TGTGCCAGCAGCTCGGACAGGGATGGAGAGACCCAGTACTTC
CASSSDRDGETQYF
>TRBV12-3/TRBV12-4|TRBJ2-3|.|TRBD2
TGTGCCAGCACCATTGCTGTGGCGGGACTAGTAGAAGATACGCAGTATTTT
CASTIAVAGLVEDTQYF
>TRBV6-5|TRBJ2-1|.|TRBD2
TGTGCCAGCAGTTTGGTAACGGGGGGTTACGAGCAGTTCTTC
CASSLVTGGYEQFF
>TRBV27|TRBJ2-7|.|.
TGTGCCAGCAGTTTATTTTCCAGGGCCTACCCCTACGAGCAGTACTTC
CASSLFSRAYPYEQYF
>TRBV6-4|TRBJ2-1|.|.
TGTGCCAGCAGTGACTCTAGCGGCTCCTACAATGAGCAGTTCTTC
CASSDSSGSYNEQFF
>TRBV6-1|TRBJ2-1|.|.
TGTGCCAGCTCGTGGGGGAATGAGCAGTTCTTC
CASSWGNEQFF
>TRBV3-1|TRBJ2-1|few|TRBD2
TGTGCCAGCAGCCAAGAAACTAGCGGGTACAATGAGCAGTTCTTC
CASSQETSGYNEQFF
>TRBV27|TRBJ1-6|.|TRBD1
TGTGCCAGCAGTAGAGGACAGGGGGGGTCACCCCTCCACTTT
CASSRGQGGSPLHF
>TRBV24-1|TRBJ2-3|medium-sized|TRBD2
TGTGCCACCAGTATAGCGGGAGGCACAGATACGCAGTATTTT
CATSIAGGTDTQYF